The T cell receptor beta chain under discussion was sequenced for a study of blood T cells in healthy people across ages. General study points: When set beside aged donors, long-lived donors presented more naive CD4+ cells and higher diversity.

With a J-beta primer mix and a sample-barcoded 5' primer, a second PCR ran roughly 6 to 11 cycles. TCRdb processed the 5' RACE reads anew with MiXCR; each CDR3 protein has one entry. The sample carries around 620,000 distinct CDR3 sequences, approximately 30% recorded once. On this clonotype itself: The antigen is not known.

The CDR3 runs to 15 residues. Germline V gene lookup returns CDR1 SGHVS and CDR2 FQNEAQ. Trimming cost V 5 bases and J 11 bases, with 21 bases left between them. This sequence joins TRBV7-8 and TRBJ1-4, with TRBD1 as a possible D gene (5 bases). The sequenced sample consisted of blood. The clonotype was recovered from a woman in her seventies in good health. The CDR3 region has the DNA TGTGCCAGCAGCCTGAATGACCGTCGGGGGGAGAAACTGTTTTTT. Its protein is CASSLNDRRGEKLFF.